The next 8 T cell receptor beta chains were all read from a single sample in a study of OX40 agonist ivuxolimab in advanced cancers. Repertoires were generated with immunoSEQ multiplex PCR, while TCRdb's copy carries only in-frame clones and drops some. The profile covers about 7,000 clones, with 65% to 80% appearing a single time and roughly 34% taken by the ten largest. The material sequenced was CD4+ or CD8+ T cells sorted from blood, taken in a trial of the OX40 agonist ivuxolimab. The receptors were sampled from an adult with an advanced solid tumor such as melanoma, head and neck, liver or kidney cancer.

The chain uses TRBV9 and TRBJ1-3; no definite D call. Deletions cut 0 bases from V and 0 bases from J, with 10 bases between. CDR1 is SGDLS and CDR2 is YYNGEE in the germline V gene. There are 16 residues in the CDR3. CDR3 region: CASSVVGTTSGNTIYF. The DNA of the CDR3 is TGTGCCAGCAGCGTAGTGGGCACTACCTCTGGAAACACCATATATTTT.

This clone was counted only a few times. The V gene is TRBV6-4, the J gene TRBJ2-1; either TRBD1 or TRBD2 may supply D (5 bases each). The CDR3 totals 15 residues. Trimming left V 6 bases short and J 4 bases short, with 16 bases between. Germline CDR1 reads MRHNA; CDR2 reads SNTAGT. For the CDR3, the DNA is TGTGCCAGCAGCACCTACATCGGGGCATACAATGAGCAGTTCTTC. This codes for CASSTYIGAYNEQFF.

This chain joins TRBV5-1 and TRBJ1-2, with no clear D. V was pared by 2 bases and J by 4 bases, with 15 bases between. The CDR3 covers 15 residues. The V gene's germline CDR1 is SGHRS and CDR2 YFSETQ. The CDR3 DNA reads as TGCGCCAGCAGCTTCTCGCTCCTAATGGGCTATGGCTACACCTTC. Amino acids: CASSFSLLMGYGYTF.

This chain connects TRBV4-1 to TRBJ2-5, with D possibly being TRBD2 (6 bases). The J call is doubtful: the DNA matches TRBJ2-7 better. The CDR3 covers 16 residues. Per the germline V gene, CDR1 is MGHRA and CDR2 is YSYEKL. The CDR3 region is CASSHSSGTASYEQYF. The CDR3 DNA is TGCGCCAGCAGCCATAGTTCCGGGACTGCCTCCTACGAGCAGTACTTC.

J is TRBJ2-3 and V is TRBV28; 7 bases map to TRBD2. CDR1 MDHEN and CDR2 SYDVKM come from the germline V gene. V dropped 5 bases and J dropped 2; count of bases not matched to a gene: 4. The CDR3 contains 14 residues. The CDR3 region has the DNA TGTGCCAGCAGTCCGCTAGCGGTCACAGATACGCAGTATTTT. Its protein product is CASSPLAVTDTQYF.

CDR3 region: CASSPGTLGEQFF. CDR3 bases: TGTGCCAGCAGTCCAGGGACCTTAGGGGAGCAGTTCTTC. This chain joins TRBV27 and TRBJ2-1; D may match TRBD1 or TRBD2 (5 bases each). The CDR3 has 13 residues. Germline loops: CDR1 MNHEY, CDR2 SMNVEV (reference sequence). V was clipped by 5 bases and J by 10 bases, with 15 bases between them.

This clone has more than one count but fewer than ten. This sample includes further DNA sequences coding for the same CDR3. V usage is TRBV6-1 and J usage is TRBJ2-7; 13 positions match TRBD2. The CDR3 consists of 15 residues. V shed 1 base and J 4 bases; nucleotides not matched to a gene: 1. CDR1 and CDR2 (germline): MNHNS, SASEGT. CDR3 loop: CASSEGTSGSYEQYF. CDR3 bases: TGTGCCAGCAGTGAAGGGACTAGCGGGAGTTACGAGCAGTACTTC.

This clone is termed medium-sized (0.01 to 0.1%). The V gene is TRBV4-2, the J gene TRBJ2-7; D may be TRBD2 (6 bases). Trimming stripped 0 bases from V and 0 bases from J, with 12 bases between. CDR3 size: 16 residues. Germline V lookup: CDR1 LGHNA, CDR2 YNFKEQ. CDR3 in DNA: TGTGCCAGCAGCCAAGAAACCGCTAGCGACTCCTACGAGCAGTACTTC. Translated: CASSQETASDSYEQYF.